This T cell receptor beta chain was documented in a study of early T cells in non-severe SARS-CoV-2 infection. TCRdb recomputed calls from the 5' RACE reads with MiXCR, one row per CDR3 protein. The table lists 45,000 to 60,000 distinct CDR3 sequences, approximately 10% of them singletons. This CDR3 region has 14 residues. Between the trimmed V and J ends, which lost 7 bases and 5 bases, there was a span of 17 bases. CDR1 MGHDK and CDR2 SYGVNS come from the germline V gene. V is TRBV25-1 and J is TRBJ1-1, with a weak D call TRBD1 (6 bases). The source material was whole blood, sampled at baseline. The clonotype originates from an adult who was a healthcare worker with PCR-confirmed SARS-CoV-2 infection or an uninfected control (not recorded which). The CDR3 DNA reads as TGTGCCAGCACCCAAAGGGGGGCATCGACTGAAGCTTTCTTT. Protein: CASTQRGASTEAFF.